This T cell receptor (beta chain) stems from a study of OX40 agonist ivuxolimab in advanced cancers. Study information: The dose-escalation cohort was just under 85% male, with a mean age of around 60 years, ranging roughly 23 to 85. Enrollees could have had prior anti-PD-1, anti-PD-L1 or anti-CTLA-4 therapy, which 40% had received. Study-level points and caveats: It was not determined which antigens were specifically recognized by the peripheral T cells that had undergone clonal expansion.

Peripheral blood came from all dose cohorts at three timepoints. Profiling relied on immunoSEQ multiplex PCR, and the TCRdb table lists in-frame clones only, not all of them. The table lists about 83,000 clones, about nine tenths of them singletons. Regarding this clone: What it recognizes is unknown.

The CDR3 sequence is 14 residues long. Germline CDR1 and CDR2: MNHNS and SASEGT. V lost 3 bases and J 5 bases, leaving 12 bases between the germline ends. The receptor was derived from an adult with an advanced solid tumor such as melanoma, head and neck, liver or kidney cancer. The rearrangement joins TRBV6-1 to TRBJ2-3; no definite D call. The sample in question was CD4+ or CD8+ T cells sorted from blood, obtained in a trial of the OX40 agonist ivuxolimab. CDR3 nucleotide sequence: TGTGCCAGCAGTGATCAGGTGGTGGGAGATACGCAGTATTTT. Protein product: CASSDQVVGDTQYF.